What follows are 30 T cell receptor beta chains derived from one specimen sequenced in a study of blood T cell repertoires in COVID-19. Assay: immunoSEQ multiplex PCR; the TCRdb copy retains only in-frame clones and omits some. The sample lists more than 75,000 clones; roughly nine tenths were seen once. Sequenced: peripheral blood. The receptor set was obtained from a man between 45 and 60 years old with COVID-19, enrolled during active disease.

This clone has only one observation. The V and J genes are TRBV14 and TRBJ1-3; D ambiguous. This CDR3 has 13 amino acids. CDR1 SGHDN and CDR2 FVKESK come from the germline V gene. Trimming cost V 3 bases and J 0 bases, with 3 bases left between them. The CDR3 nucleotides are TGTGCCAGCAGCCAGGCCTCTGGAAACACCATATATTTT. This gives the protein CASSQASGNTIYF.

The chain recombines TRBV2 with TRBJ1-4, with D maybe TRBD1 (5 bases). CDR3 length: 16 residues. V lost 6 bases and J lost 0, with 14 bases in between. Germline V gene data show CDR1 as SNHLY and CDR2 as FYNNEI. CDR3 nucleotides: TGTGCCAGCAGCTCCCTTGACAGCGCAACTAATGAAAAACTGTTTTTT. It is translated as CASSSLDSATNEKLFF.

The chain employs TRBV5-1 and TRBJ2-1, with 8 bases lining up with TRBD1. The CDR3 spans 14 residues. Germline V lookup: CDR1 SGHRS, CDR2 YFSETQ. V trimming: 5 bases; J trimming: 3 bases; junction bases outside the gene matches: 4. In nucleotides, the CDR3 is TGCGCCAGCAGTGCAGGGACAGGCTACAATGAGCAGTTCTTC. Translation gives CASSAGTGYNEQFF.

CDR3 sequence: CASSQEGKNRDRYF. The DNA of the CDR3 is TGTGCCAGCAGCCAAGAGGGAAAAAACAGGGATCGGTACTTC. The rearrangement links TRBV4-2 to TRBJ2-7, with D perhaps TRBD1 (6 bases). This CDR3 comprises 14 residues. Germline values: CDR1 LGHNA, CDR2 YNFKEQ. With 0 bases removed from V and 12 bases from J, the gap between germline ends came to 18 bases.

The rearrangement links TRBV6-1 to TRBJ1-1; 8 nucleotides match TRBD1. Trimming took 0 bases from V and 1 from J; bases not matched to a gene: 4. The CDR3 extends over 16 amino acids. Germline V gene lookup returns CDR1 MNHNS and CDR2 SASEGT. CDR3 DNA: TGTGCCAGCAGTGAAGCCCCCGGGACAGGGAACACTGAAGCTTTCTTT. Protein: CASSEAPGTGNTEAFF.

This clone appeared a single time. V is TRBV6-5 and J is TRBJ1-2; 7 positions agree with TRBD1. The length of the CDR3 is 14 residues. J was trimmed by 3 bases and V by 6 bases; bases with no gene match: 7. Per germline, CDR1 MNHEY and CDR2 SVGAGI. The CDR3 region is CASSLGGADYGYTF. CDR3 bases: TGTGCCAGCAGCCTAGGGGGCGCAGACTATGGCTACACCTTC.

The CDR3 nucleotides read TGTGCCAGCAGTTTAGGCCGGGGAAATTCACCCCTCCACTTT. This gives the protein CASSLGRGNSPLHF. The genes are TRBV28 and TRBJ1-6; D not resolved. CDR3 length equals 14 residues. The V end was cut by 2 bases, the J end by 7 bases, with 9 bases between. Germline V gene data show CDR1 as MDHEN and CDR2 as SYDVKM.

This rearrangement joins TRBV28 to TRBJ2-3; 10 nucleotides match TRBD2. Germline CDR1 is MDHEN and CDR2 is SYDVKM. V lost 3 bases and J lost 3; bases outside the gene matches: 12. This CDR3 contains 18 residues. CDR3 nucleotides: TGTGCCAGCAGTTTCCCGTCTAGCGGGGGTCTGGGGACAGATACGCAGTATTTT. Translation: CASSFPSSGGLGTDTQYF.

The chain uses TRBV28 and TRBJ2-1; 8 nucleotides line up with TRBD1. J lost 4 bases, V lost 5 bases, and 7 bases had no gene match. CDR1 MDHEN and CDR2 SYDVKM come from the germline V gene. The CDR3 length is 15 residues. In nucleotides, the CDR3 is TGTGCCAGCAGTCATGCCGGGACAGGTTACAATGAGCAGTTCTTC. Encoded protein: CASSHAGTGYNEQFF.

This clone was picked up one time. V is TRBV2 and J is TRBJ1-4, with TRBD1 matching 8 bases. The V segment lost 3 bases and the J segment 4 bases; nucleotides outside the gene matches: 4. Germline lookup yields CDR1 SNHLY and CDR2 FYNNEI. This CDR3 is built from 15 residues. CDR3 sequence: CASSEGQALNEKLFF. In DNA, the CDR3 is TGTGCCAGCAGTGAGGGACAGGCCCTTAATGAAAAACTGTTTTTT.

The CDR3 DNA reads as TGTGCCAGCAGTTCTCCAGGGGTCACTGAGCAGTTCTTC. Translation gives CASSSPGVTEQFF. The chain is built from TRBV12-3 or TRBV12-4 and TRBJ2-1; perhaps TRBD1 as D (6 bases). The CDR3 length is 13 residues. V lost 4 bases and J 9 bases, leaving 13 bases between the germline ends.

The chain is built from TRBV20-1 and TRBJ2-1; 10 bases are a match to TRBD2. The length of the CDR3 is 14 residues. Unmatched junction bases numbered 8, after V lost 3 bases and J lost 9 bases. Germline CDR1 is DFQATT and CDR2 is SNEGSKA (reference sequence). The CDR3 spells CSASPSGGAGEQFF. In DNA, the CDR3 is TGCAGTGCTAGTCCCAGCGGGGGGGCCGGTGAGCAGTTCTTC.

V and J are TRBV5-1 and TRBJ2-7, with TRBD1 matching 7 bases. The germline CDR1 and CDR2 sequences are SGHRS and YFSETQ. The CDR3 consists of 18 residues. With 4 bases clipped from V and 4 bases from J, the junction kept 20 bases outside the gene matches. In nucleotides, the CDR3 is TGCGCCAGCAGCCTCCAACGGACAGGCCCCAGTTCGGGTTACGAGCAGTACTTC. Translated: CASSLQRTGPSSGYEQYF.

This chain connects TRBV5-8 to TRBJ1-1; 8 bases agree with TRBD1. Trimming cost V 4 bases and J 2 bases; bases outside gene matches: 7. The CDR3 has 15 amino acids. CDR1 is SGHTS and CDR2 is YDEGEE in the germline V gene. CDR3 loop: CASSARAGGNTEAFF. The CDR3 nucleotides read TGTGCCAGCAGCGCCCGTGCAGGGGGCAACACTGAAGCTTTCTTT.

Here the CDR3 DNA reads TGTGCCAGCAGCGTACTAGCGGGGAACTACGAGCAGTACTTC. Translation gives CASSVLAGNYEQYF. The chain carries TRBV3-1 (or the pseudogene TRBV3-2) and TRBJ2-7, with 10 positions matching TRBD2. This CDR3 has 14 residues. Germline CDR1 is LGHDT and CDR2 is YNNKEL (reference sequence). Unmatched junction bases numbered 4, after V lost 5 bases and J lost 3 bases.

The CDR3 DNA reads TGTGCCAGCAGCAACGGGCCAGGGGGCAATCAGCCCCAGCATTTT. Translated: CASSNGPGGNQPQHF. V and J are TRBV6-5 and TRBJ1-5; possibly TRBD1 for D (6 bases). There are 15 residues in the CDR3. Per the germline V gene, CDR1 is MNHEY and CDR2 is SVGAGI. V lost 6 bases to trimming and J lost 2 bases, with 14 bases between them.

In this sample, this clone turned up once. The chain carries TRBV11-2 and TRBJ1-1; D remains ambiguous. The V and J ends lost 1 base and 4 bases respectively, with 16 bases between them. Per germline, CDR1 SGHAT and CDR2 FQNNGV. CDR3 length equals 16 residues. Here the CDR3 DNA reads TGTGCCAGCAGCTTAGGGTCGGAGGGTGTAGGCACTGAAGCTTTCTTT. Translation gives CASSLGSEGVGTEAFF.

This chain links TRBV15 with TRBJ2-7; no firm D call. Deletions cut 0 bases from V and 6 bases from J, with 9 bases between. The CDR3 spans 13 residues. The V gene's germline CDR1 is LNHNV and CDR2 YYDKDF (reference sequence). CDR3 residues: CATSRDLRPEQYF. CDR3 sequence (DNA): TGTGCCACCAGCAGAGATCTCCGTCCCGAGCAGTACTTC.

This clone was seen a single time. V gene TRBV9 combines with J gene TRBJ1-5, with no clear D. Trimming pared 4 bases from V and 5 bases from J, leaving 13 bases between. In germline, CDR1 is SGDLS, CDR2 YYNGEE. The CDR3 has 14 residues. The CDR3: CASSRRGDDQPQHF. The CDR3 coding sequence is TGTGCCAGCAGCAGACGCGGGGATGATCAGCCCCAGCATTTT.

The chain links TRBV10-3 to TRBJ2-3; 10 nucleotides match TRBD1. The trim removed 5 bases at V and 2 bases at J, leaving 7 bases unmatched. CDR1 and CDR2 (germline): ENHRY, SYGVKD. This CDR3 has 16 residues. The CDR3 nucleotides are TGTGCCATCAGTTCATCCGGGACAGGGGTCACAGATACGCAGTATTTT. It is translated as CAISSSGTGVTDTQYF.

The chain combines TRBV5-6 with TRBJ1-5; 7 bases are a match to TRBD1. After removal of 0 bases from V and 0 bases from J, the junction contained 3 bases not matched to a gene. From germline, CDR1 is SGHDT and CDR2 YYEEEE. The CDR3 extends over 16 amino acids. Here the CDR3 reads CASSLGTGYSNQPQHF. The CDR3 DNA sequence: TGTGCCAGCAGCTTGGGGACAGGTTATAGCAATCAGCCCCAGCATTTT.

CDR3 in DNA: TGTGCCAGCAGCCAATCCGATGGAGGGACTAACTATGGCTACACCTTC. Translating it yields CASSQSDGGTNYGYTF. This chain links TRBV4-2 with TRBJ1-2; D is undetermined. V lost 2 bases, J lost 0 bases, and 13 bases lay in between. CDR3 length: 16 residues. Per germline, CDR1 LGHNA and CDR2 YNFKEQ.

About this clone: Its ends do not fully match the called genes, so a read error is possible. The V gene is TRBV4-1, the J gene TRBJ2-7; 10 bases are a match to TRBD1. Germline loops: CDR1 MGHRA, CDR2 YSYEKL. The CDR3 runs to 15 residues. The CDR3 DNA sequence: TGCGCCCGCAGCCGGCCGGGACAGGGGTTCTACGAGCAGTACTTC. The encoded protein is CARSRPGQGFYEQYF.

In nucleotides, the CDR3 is TGTGCCAGCAGTGGACGATTAGCGGGGGCTGATACGCAGTATTTT. Translating it yields CASSGRLAGADTQYF. This chain links TRBV2 with TRBJ2-3, with TRBD2 identical over 9 bases. There are 15 residues in the CDR3. V gave up 4 bases and J gave up 6 bases; unmatched junction bases: 8. Germline V gives CDR1 SNHLY, CDR2 FYNNEI.

The chain recombines TRBV2 with TRBJ1-4; maybe TRBD1 (5 bases). Trimming took 6 bases from V and 3 from J, leaving 17 bases between them. Germline V gives CDR1 SNHLY, CDR2 FYNNEI. CDR3 size: 16 residues. The CDR3 here is CASRSGLLGANEKLFF. CDR3 nucleotides: TGTGCCAGCAGGTCGGGACTGTTGGGGGCTAATGAAAAACTGTTTTTT.

The rearrangement links TRBV24-1 to TRBJ1-5, with D tentatively TRBD1 (6 bases). V was pared by 4 bases and J by 0 bases, with 18 bases between. The CDR3 contains 18 residues. CDR1 is KGHDR, CDR2 SFDVKD, per germline. The CDR3 loop reads CATSDYTPGQSSNQPQHF. DNA of the CDR3: TGTGCCACCAGTGACTACACTCCGGGACAAAGTAGCAATCAGCCCCAGCATTTT.

This clone was observed a few times. In DNA form, the CDR3 reads TGTGCCAGCAGTTTCGGGTCAGGGACGAACACCGGGGAGCTGTTTTTT. Translating it yields CASSFGSGTNTGELFF. V usage is TRBV28 and J usage is TRBJ2-2, with D perhaps TRBD1 (5 bases). Trimming cost V 3 bases and J 0 bases, with 11 bases left between them. The germline V gene encodes CDR1 MDHEN and CDR2 SYDVKM. The CDR3 covers 16 residues.

This rearrangement joins TRBV10-3 to TRBJ2-5; TRBD1 is a possible D gene (6 bases). Germline V gives CDR1 ENHRY, CDR2 SYGVKD. The CDR3 is 13 residues long. Between the trimmed V and J ends, which lost 6 bases and 3 bases, there was a span of 11 bases. The CDR3, as DNA: TGTGCCATCAGCTCTAACAGGGAAGAGACCCAGTACTTC. Its translation is CAISSNREETQYF.

V is TRBV7-9 and J is TRBJ1-4; the D gene is possibly TRBD1 (6 bases). The CDR3 length is 15 residues. Trimming cost V 5 bases and J 4 bases, with 14 bases left between them. Germline CDR1 reads SEHNR; CDR2 reads FQNEAQ (reference sequence). The CDR3 DNA is TGTGCCAGCAGCGACGGGACACGAAGTAATGAAAAACTGTTTTTT. As protein: CASSDGTRSNEKLFF. The variable domain in full, with the rest retrieved from reference TRBV7-9 and TRBJ1-4, is DTGVSQNPRHKITKRGQNVTFRCDPISEHNRLYWYRQTLGQGPEFLTYFQNEAQLEKSRLLSDRFSAERPKGSFSTLEIQRTEQGDSAMYLCASSDGTRSNEKLFFGSGTQLSVL.

The chain is built from TRBV10-3 and TRBJ2-7; D gene unclear. The V end was cut by 0 bases, the J end by 3 bases, with 6 bases between. Germline V gene lookup returns CDR1 ENHRY and CDR2 SYGVKD. The CDR3 extends over 13 amino acids. DNA for the CDR3: TGTGCCATCAGTGAGTCTTGGAGCTACGAGCAGTACTTC. It yields the protein CAISESWSYEQYF.